This entry describes one T cell receptor (beta chain). The antigen remains undetermined. The sample belongs to a study of T cell responses to AZD1222 COVID-19 vaccine. The assay was immunoSEQ multiplex PCR, and TCRdb's table has in-frame clones only and misses some. The table includes around 70,000 clones, roughly 86% detected once. V lost 3 bases and J 2 bases, leaving 10 bases between the germline ends. Germline V gene data show CDR1 as SGHAT and CDR2 as FQDESV (reference sequence). The CDR3 extends over 14 amino acids. Overall study results and limits: With dominance at 160-218 and 743-854, vaccine-associated CD4 TCRs spanned spike.

This sequence originates from an adult in good health. The J gene is TRBJ1-1, the V gene TRBV11-1; perhaps TRBD1 as D (5 bases). The sample here was peripheral blood, taken on day 0 of AZD1222 vaccination. The CDR3, as DNA: TGTGCCAGCAGCTTTCACAGGTCAAACACTGAAGCTTTCTTT. This codes for CASSFHRSNTEAFF.